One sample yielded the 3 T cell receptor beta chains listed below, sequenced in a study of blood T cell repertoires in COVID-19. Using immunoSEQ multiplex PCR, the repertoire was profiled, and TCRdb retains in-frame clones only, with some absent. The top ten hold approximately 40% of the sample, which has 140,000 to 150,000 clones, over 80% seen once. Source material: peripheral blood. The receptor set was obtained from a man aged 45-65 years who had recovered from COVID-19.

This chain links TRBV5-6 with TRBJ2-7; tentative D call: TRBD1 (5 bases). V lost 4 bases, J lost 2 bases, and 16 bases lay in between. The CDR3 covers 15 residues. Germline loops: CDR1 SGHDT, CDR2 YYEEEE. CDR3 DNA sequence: TGTGCCAGCAGCCGCGGCAGGGATCCTACCTACGAGCAGTACTTC. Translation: CASSRGRDPTYEQYF.

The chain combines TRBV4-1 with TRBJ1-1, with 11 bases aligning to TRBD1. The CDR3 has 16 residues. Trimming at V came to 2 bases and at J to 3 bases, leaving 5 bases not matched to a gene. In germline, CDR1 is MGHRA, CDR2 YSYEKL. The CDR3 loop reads CASSQLPGQGDTEAFF. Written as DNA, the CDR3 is TGCGCCAGCAGCCAATTACCGGGACAGGGGGACACTGAAGCTTTCTTT.

CDR3 loop: CASSQKDRAGYGYTF. CDR3 nucleotides: TGCGCCAGCAGTCAAAAAGACAGGGCGGGCTATGGCTACACCTTC. This chain uses TRBV23-1 with TRBJ1-2, with TRBD1 matching 7 bases. TRBV23-1 belongs to the ORF category, with a function that is uncertain. CDR3 size: 15 residues. Unmatched junction bases numbered 7, after V lost 2 bases and J lost 4 bases.